This TCR beta chain was recovered during a study of cytomegalovirus exposure and HLA in healthy donors (TCRdb year 2017). As for the study more broadly: According to an earlier analysis of 587 of the donors, roughly 180 million T cells yielded over 100 million unique TCR beta sequences and less than 300 Gb of sequence data. An early release covering 550 to 700 HLA-typed donors comprised 250 to 350 gigabases of sequencing data and tens of millions of unique TCR sequences. Of the 350 to 450 genotyped donors, roughly 80% fell in the genetic ancestry cluster associated with self-reported Caucasian donors. The study aimed to test whether signatures of past pathogen exposure could be identified by cataloging public T cell receptors. The study profiled the T cell repertoires of about 640 subjects by immunosequencing and related them to cytomegalovirus serostatus. A separate validation cohort of 90 to 150 different subjects was used in addition to the approximately 700-subject first cohort. To predict cytomegalovirus infection status, the study brought together high-throughput TCR immunosequencing, statistical association of individual TCRs with disease status, and machine learning. A later analysis re-analyzed previously published TCR beta repertoires from several hundred donors and added high-resolution HLA genotyping to study TCR occurrence patterns. Rather than drawing on any new phenotypic data, the later analysis identified candidate immune exposures from TCR beta sequences and the way those sequences occurred across donors. An earlier analysis of 450 to 750 of the donors used high-throughput TCR beta sequencing to judge whether each TCR beta V gene segment behaved as functional or pseudogenic. Donor age, sex, ethnicity and CMV serostatus were compiled alongside the repertoire data. A later genetic analysis used genome-wide SNP genotypes for about three fifths of the 666 donors, treating that subset as a discovery cohort. All discovery cohort repertoires had been generated on a single sequencing platform. Both class I and class II loci were covered by HLA typing, at four-digit resolution. Typing coverage varied by locus: roughly 620-640 donors for A, B, C, DRB1 and DQB1; more than 500 for DQA1; some 610 for DPA1; under 490 for DPB1. Roughly 5 DR-DQ haplotypes were handled as single units for association and clustering because linkage in the cohort was strong. Among roughly 400 genotyped donors of the cohort, an average of 235,054 unique TCR beta nucleotide sequences were sequenced per donor, roughly a sixth of them non-productive. Findings and caveats that apply to the study as a whole: A later analysis found that HLA-associated TCR beta chains were more clonally expanded and had lower generation probabilities than equally common non-associated chains. CMV serostatus was the only immune exposure information available for the cohort. In a later genetic analysis, a missense DCLRE1C variant was associated with V-gene and J-gene trimming of TCR beta chains, and the association was replicated in an independent cohort. Because HLA typing was missing for some donors at each locus, association tests included only the typed subset. Only TCR beta chains were sequenced in this cohort, and the absence of alpha or paired-chain data limited detectable features. A later genetic analysis reported fewer N-insertions in productive TCRs among donors in an Asian-associated ancestry cluster than the approximately 670-donor mean. In vitro tests confirmed that a few of the cytomegalovirus-associated TCR beta chains recognize cytomegalovirus antigens. The study listed 164 TCR beta chains as associated with cytomegalovirus. The classifier was reported to diagnose cytomegalovirus status with high specificity and sensitivity in both the original and validation cohorts. It was suggested by the authors that the approach could potentially be generalized to other disease states and immunological phenotypes. Specific HLA alleles were associated with about 17,000 TCR beta sequences at a false discovery rate of 0.05 in a later analysis. Most TCR sequences were observed very rarely across donors, whereas some public TCRs were present in many individuals. In an earlier analysis of fewer than 700 of the donors, most TCR beta V segments appeared in productive rearrangements about 87% or about 30% of the time, broadly matching IMGT annotations. The 87-base-pair reads could not distinguish some IMGT-functional V segments, including TRBV6-2 and TRBV6-3, so those segments were excluded. Strong co-occurrence of HLA alleles, especially DR and DQ, made assigning TCR associations to individual alleles difficult. Correlated functional status among segregating V segments might reflect linkage disequilibrium, but an unknown experimental factor could not be ruled out. The earlier analysis of approximately 590 of the donors excluded over 15 rarely observed V segments, including chromosome 9 orphons, because counts were too low. The presence/absence analyses assumed that sequencing depth was roughly uniform across donors, and that assumption may not be true. A later analysis reported that several top co-occurrence clusters appeared linked to parvovirus B19, influenza, CMV and Epstein-Barr virus. In a later analysis, the rate of TCR association differed among HLA loci, with DRB1 alleles having the most associated TCRs and HLA-C alleles having the fewest. A later analysis found that most CMV-associated TCR beta chains appeared HLA-restricted, with HLA associations seemingly driven largely by CMV exposure. A cluster of highly shared sequence variants was judged likely to be a technical artifact of the sequencing pipeline. A further reported finding was that TCR beta sequences accurately predicted the HLA-A and HLA-B alleles for most subjects in the first cohort.

The cohort was made up of hundreds of healthy bone marrow donors. At the time of sampling, every cohort member was nominally healthy, though immune exposures that went unrecorded were likely present. The donor tested CMV seropositive, placing the donor among the approximately 290 seropositive members of the cohort. A peripheral blood sample was collected from each donor, and TCR beta sequencing was performed on peripheral blood mononuclear cells. The Qiagen DNeasy Blood Extraction Kit was used to extract genomic DNA from the blood cell samples. The library came from the immunoSEQ multiplex PCR assay. A mixture of 60 forward primers for TCR Vbeta segments and 13 reverse primers for TCR Jbeta segments was used in the multiplex PCR. A multiplex PCR assay on genomic DNA amplified the CDR3 region of rearranged TCR beta genes. Amplified TCR beta libraries were sequenced as 87-base-pair reads on the Illumina HiSeq System. As for the authors' bioinformatics: A later analysis counted some 74 million unique TCR beta chains across the 666 repertoires, and some 11 million of these chains were shared by at least two donors. Raw reads were error-corrected and collapsed into unique sequences with a nearest-neighbor algorithm that merged closely related sequences to remove PCR and sequencing errors. V, D and J gene segments were assigned by aligning CDR3 sequences to IMGT reference sequences. For a sequence to be retained, a match of at least six nucleotides was required to both a V gene segment and a J gene segment. Rearrangements were called productive when the CDR3 lacked stop codons and stayed in frame with V and J; all others were non-productive. CDR3 was defined by IMGT convention, running from the second conserved V-encoded cysteine to the conserved J-encoded phenylalanine. Sequences without an unambiguous match to a single V gene segment were excluded from the earlier analysis of about 630 of the donors. In an earlier analysis of some 590 of the donors, a V segment was called functional when productive rearrangements were above 56.7%, and segregating when the standard deviation between donors exceeded 5%. A statistical classification framework was built to diagnose cytomegalovirus status from the catalog of TCR beta chain sequences. V and J gene assignment, in a later analysis, came from comparing TCR nucleotide sequences with IMGT/GENE-DB human TR gene sequences. In a later analysis, CDR3 sequences and most-parsimonious VDJ recombination scenarios were assigned using the TCRdist pipeline. In a later analysis, each TCR beta chain was defined by its CDR3 amino acid sequence together with its V-gene family, and reads without a unique V-gene family were excluded. In a later analysis, around 650 highly shared, low-generation-probability nucleotide sequences were removed to address suspected cross-contamination and a sequencing artifact. In a later analysis, a clonal expansion index for each public chain was calculated from normalized within-repertoire ranks of inferred template counts. In a later analysis, generation probabilities were computed using a VDJ recombination model fitted to out-of-frame rearrangements, and the results were checked against IGoR. A later analysis scored TCR-TCR, TCR-HLA and TCR-CMV co-occurrence with hypergeometric tests, applying a repertoire-size bias correction to TCR pairs. In a later analysis, false discovery rates were estimated by permuting HLA or CMV assignments 20 times. In a later analysis, co-occurring TCRs were grouped using DBSCAN, and TCRdist sequence similarity was added for clustering within HLA-allele-positive subsets. Repertoires with fewer than 30,000 or more than 120,000 public chains, plus five repertoires with anomalous nucleotide sharing, were excluded from co-occurrence clustering. TCRdb obtained this table from immuneACCESS and retained in-frame rearrangements with V and J assigned. These tables miss some clones; where compared with another copy, unresolved V genes account for less than half of the shortfall, and the remainder is unexplained. For V, J and clone size, that table is used; D and trimming come from the DNA. A total of about 170,000 clones appear in this sample, 70% to 90% of them only once. About 2% of the sample is in the top ten clones.

As encoded in the germline V gene, CDR1 is LGHNA while CDR2 is YSLEER. The CDR3 measures 16 amino acids from cysteine to phenylalanine. Only the CDR3 DNA stays, 48 bases, in frame from base 1. At the junction V is shortened by 0 bases and J by 4 bases; bases outside the gene matches: 5. In regard to this clone: Its antigen is currently not known. Base quality data are lacking; no much larger clone is found one base away.

This sequence was found in a man between 18 and 29 years old in good health and CMV-seropositive. This receptor chain uses TRBV4-3 and TRBJ2-1, and 8 junction bases match TRBD2. The sample was PBMCs. The CDR3 region reads CASSQDAGGGYNEQFF. The sequenced DNA is TGCGCCAGCAGCCAAGATGCCGGGGGGGGGTACAATGAGCAGTTCTTC.